The 21 T cell receptor beta chains given below trace back to one sample, sequenced in a study of T cells in Graves' hyperthyroidism and ophthalmopathy. The CDR3 regions of TCR beta were amplified from RNA transcripts. First-round RT-PCR with HTBI primers amplified the TCR CDR3 region. TCRdb fed the multiplex PCR reads into MiXCR, producing one record per CDR3 protein. The repertoire holds around 660,000 distinct CDR3 sequences, with 45% as singletons. Sequenced: peripheral blood or thyroid tissue (not recorded which). Source of these receptors: an adult man with Graves' disease, either hyperthyroidism or ophthalmopathy (not recorded which).

The chain joins TRBV4-2 to TRBJ1-1; 10 bases are shared with TRBD1. J gave up 6 bases and V 0 bases, and 1 base lay outside the gene matches. This CDR3 is 14 amino acids long. The germline gives CDR1 LGHNA, CDR2 YNFKEQ. CDR3 region: CASSQEGQGAEAFF. CDR3 DNA: TGTGCCAGCAGCCAAGAAGGACAGGGGGCTGAAGCTTTCTTT.

This clonotype was recorded only once. The DNA for the CDR3 is TGTGCCAGCAGTTACTCTGGGCAGGCGGCTGAAGCTTTCTTT. It specifies CASSYSGQAAEAFF. The chain employs TRBV2 and TRBJ1-1; no reliable D call. This CDR3 has 14 amino acids. Germline V gene lookup returns CDR1 SNHLY and CDR2 FYNNEI. V was cut by 5 bases and J by 6 bases, with 16 bases left in between. The full variable domain, in which reference TRBV2 and TRBJ1-1 provide the parts outside the CDR3, is EPEVTQTPSHQVTQMGQEVILRCVPISNHLYFYWYRQILGQKVEFLVSFYNNEISEKSEIFDDQFSVERPDGSNFTLKIRSTKLEDSAMYFCASSYSGQAAEAFFGQGTRLTVV.

This clonotype showed up just once. This could be a read error, since a much larger clone is one nucleotide away. The CDR3 reads CASSLAWGAETQYF. In DNA form, the CDR3 reads TGTGCCAGCAGCTTAGCGTGGGGGGCTGAGACCCAGTACTTC. The gene calls are TRBV7-8 and TRBJ2-5; either TRBD1 or TRBD2 may fit D (6 bases each). CDR1 and CDR2 (germline): SGHVS, FQNEAQ. The CDR3 covers 14 residues. Trimming removed 0 bases at V and 5 bases at J, with 10 bases between.

This chain uses TRBV12-3 or TRBV12-4 with TRBJ1-2; D is undetermined. The CDR3 sequence is 14 residues long. Trimming stripped 5 bases from V and 8 bases from J, with 18 bases between. CDR3 sequence: CASSGEGPAGGYTF. In nucleotides, the CDR3 is TGTGCCAGCAGTGGGGAGGGCCCCGCCGGGGGCTACACCTTC.

Regarding this clonotype: This may come from a read error, since a much larger clone is one base off. J is TRBJ1-2 and V is TRBV7-9, with D maybe TRBD1 (5 bases). Germline V gene sequence: CDR1 SEHNR, CDR2 FQNEAQ (reference sequence). The CDR3 is 15 residues long. CDR3 in amino acids: CTSSRDQRGENGYTF. In DNA, the CDR3 is TGTACCAGCAGCCGGGACCAGAGAGGGGAAAATGGCTACACCTTC.

This clonotype was seen a few times. The J gene is TRBJ1-6, the V gene TRBV12-3 or TRBV12-4; TRBD1 is a possible D gene (5 bases). This CDR3 contains 16 residues. V lost 1 base and J 7 bases, leaving 14 bases between the germline ends. Written as DNA, the CDR3 is TGTGCCAGCAGTTTAGTTCCAGGGCTTCAGAATTCACCCCTCCACTTT. It specifies CASSLVPGLQNSPLHF.

This clonotype was detected ten times or more. The chain combines TRBV2 with TRBJ1-5; D perhaps matches TRBD1 (6 bases). CDR1 and CDR2 (germline): SNHLY, FYNNEI. V was pared by 7 bases and J by 5 bases, with 12 bases between. This CDR3 comprises 13 residues. The CDR3 reads CASNYRGDQPQHF. For the CDR3, the DNA is TGTGCCAGCAACTATAGGGGGGATCAGCCCCAGCATTTT.

This clonotype was counted ten times or more. The V gene is TRBV7-9, the J gene TRBJ1-3, with D perhaps TRBD1 (5 bases). The CDR3 covers 15 residues. Germline values: CDR1 SEHNR, CDR2 FQNEAQ (reference sequence). V was trimmed by 1 base and J by 2 bases, leaving 9 bases between them. CDR3 protein: CASSLVPRAGNTIYF. For the CDR3, the DNA is TGTGCCAGCAGCTTAGTGCCCAGGGCTGGAAACACCATATATTTT.

This chain joins TRBV10-2 and TRBJ2-2; D ambiguous. Germline values: CDR1 WSHSY, CDR2 SAAADI. Trimming stripped 5 bases from V and 6 bases from J, with 16 bases between. The CDR3 runs 15 residues. The CDR3 loop reads CASSYVAGRAGELFF. CDR3 sequence (DNA): TGCGCCAGCAGTTACGTGGCTGGCCGAGCCGGGGAGCTGTTTTTT.

CDR3 coding DNA: TGTGCTAGTGGTTTGGGTCAGGGTAACGGCTATGGCTACACCTTC. Protein product: CASGLGQGNGYGYTF. The chain couples TRBV12-5 to TRBJ1-2, with D possibly being TRBD1 (5 bases). V lost 1 base, J lost 4 bases, and 13 bases lay in between. Per germline, CDR1 LGHNT and CDR2 FRNRAP. The CDR3 is 15 amino acids.

This clonotype is a singleton in its sample. This may be a read error, as it is one base from a much larger clone. The CDR3 bases are TGTGCCAGCAGTGAGCCCAGGACAGTTAACACCGGGGAGCTGTTTTTT. This sequence encodes CASSEPRTVNTGELFF. V gene TRBV12-3 or TRBV12-4 combines with J gene TRBJ2-2; D is perhaps TRBD1 (6 bases). The CDR3 covers 16 residues. V lost 5 bases and J 2 bases, leaving 15 bases between the germline ends.

This clonotype was observed many times. The rearrangement links TRBV7-9 to TRBJ1-2; TRBD1 might be the D (5 bases). V lost 8 bases and J 2 bases, leaving 18 bases between the germline ends. This CDR3 is 15 amino acids long. Germline V lookup: CDR1 SEHNR, CDR2 FQNEAQ (reference sequence). The CDR3 DNA reads TGTGCCAGCTCACCACCGGGACGACAAAACTATGGCTACACCTTC. As protein: CASSPPGRQNYGYTF.

This clonotype was observed at least ten times. The gene calls are TRBV7-2 and TRBJ1-6; no firm D call. V was trimmed by 5 bases and J by 12 bases, leaving 17 bases between them. The CDR3 extends over 14 amino acids. Per germline, CDR1 SGHTA and CDR2 FQGNSA. CDR3 region: CASSQSTSVGPLHF. CDR3 coding DNA: TGTGCCAGCAGCCAATCGACCTCAGTTGGACCCCTCCACTTT.

The J gene is TRBJ1-5, the V gene TRBV7-9; tentatively, D is TRBD1 (6 bases). Trimming removed 1 base at V and 3 bases at J, with 13 bases between. The CDR3 has 16 residues. CDR1 and CDR2 from the germline V gene are SEHNR and FQNEAQ (reference sequence). The CDR3 sequence: CASSLGGQDYNQPQHF. CDR3 bases: TGTGCCAGCAGCTTAGGGGGACAAGACTACAATCAGCCCCAGCATTTT. The full variable domain, in which reference TRBV7-9 and TRBJ1-5 provide the parts outside the CDR3, is DTGVSQNPRHKITKRGQNVTFRCDPISEHNRLYWYRQTLGQGPEFLTYFQNEAQLEKSRLLSDRFSAERPKGSFSTLEIQRTEQGDSAMYLCASSLGGQDYNQPQHFGDGTRLSIL.

This clonotype was counted between two and nine times. The chain links TRBV7-8 to TRBJ2-7, with D perhaps given as TRBD1 or TRBD2 (6 bases each). V lost 2 bases, J lost 1 base, and 12 bases lay in between. CDR3 size: 15 residues. Germline V gives CDR1 SGHVS, CDR2 FQNEAQ. The CDR3 sequence is CASSLRGVTSYEQYF. For the CDR3, the DNA is TGTGCCAGCAGCTTAAGGGGGGTGACTTCCTACGAGCAGTACTTC.

Comments on this clonotype: This sequence may be a read error, since a much larger clone differs from it by one base. This chain links TRBV12-3 or TRBV12-4 with TRBJ1-5, with a weak D call TRBD1 (5 bases). The CDR3 contains 14 residues. CDR3: CASTGRFSDQPQHF. In DNA, the CDR3 is TGTGCCAGCACGGGGCGATTTAGCGATCAGCCCCAGCATTTT.

This clonotype has more than one count but fewer than ten. V and J are TRBV24-1 and TRBJ1-1; D gene uncertain. This CDR3 comprises 13 residues. Trimming left V 11 bases short and J 1 base short, with 13 bases between. The germline gives CDR1 KGHDR, CDR2 SFDVKD. The CDR3 sequence is CASSPDQNTEAFF. DNA of the CDR3: TGTGCCAGCTCACCAGACCAGAACACTGAAGCTTTCTTT.

V gene TRBV6-5 combines with J gene TRBJ2-7; D uncertain. V was shortened by 5 bases and J by 2 bases, with 7 bases between the two germline ends. Germline assignment: CDR1 MNHEY and CDR2 SVGAGI. This CDR3 spans 12 amino acids. In DNA, the CDR3 is TGTGCCAGCAGTAAGGATCCCTACGAGCAGTACTTC. Amino acids: CASSKDPYEQYF.

Only a few counts were recorded for this clonotype. The chain links TRBV19 to TRBJ2-7, with 7 bases identical to TRBD1. Germline V lookup: CDR1 LNHDA, CDR2 SQIVND (reference sequence). The CDR3 is made up of 16 amino acids. After removal of 3 bases from V and 3 bases from J, the junction contained 11 bases not matched to a gene. The CDR3 DNA reads TGTGCCAGTAGTATGTCTCATTCCGGGACAGTCTACGAGCAGTACTTC. Translation: CASSMSHSGTVYEQYF.

This clonotype was seen ten or more times. The rearrangement links TRBV12-3 or TRBV12-4 to TRBJ1-6; D gene uncertain. Trimming pared 3 bases from V and 7 bases from J, leaving 13 bases between. This CDR3 spans 15 amino acids. CDR3 DNA sequence: TGTGCCAGCAGTTTGGGCCGGATGACGAATTCACCCCTCCACTTT. Translation gives CASSLGRMTNSPLHF.

This rearrangement joins TRBV10-3 to TRBJ1-2; TRBD1 agrees at 11 bases. Germline trimming cut 10 bases from V and 8 bases from J; bases unmatched to any gene: 9. CDR1 ENHRY and CDR2 SYGVKD come from the germline V gene. The CDR3 sequence is 13 residues long. The CDR3 protein is CASSGTGGGGYTF. Written as DNA, the CDR3 is TGTGCCAGCTCCGGGACAGGGGGTGGAGGCTACACCTTC.